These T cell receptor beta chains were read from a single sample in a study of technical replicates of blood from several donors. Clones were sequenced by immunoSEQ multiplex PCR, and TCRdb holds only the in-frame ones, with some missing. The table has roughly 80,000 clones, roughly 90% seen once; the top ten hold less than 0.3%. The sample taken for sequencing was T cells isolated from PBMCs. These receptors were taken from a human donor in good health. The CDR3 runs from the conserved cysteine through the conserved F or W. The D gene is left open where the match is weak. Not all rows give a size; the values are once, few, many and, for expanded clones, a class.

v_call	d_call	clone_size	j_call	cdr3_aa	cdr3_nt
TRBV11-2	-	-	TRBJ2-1	CATRGSSYNEQFF	TGTGCCACCCGAGGTTCCTCCTACAATGAGCAGTTCTTC
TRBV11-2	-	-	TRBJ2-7	CASSPRGRIIYEQYF	TGTGCCAGCAGCCCCCGCGGCCGGATCATCTACGAGCAGTACTTC
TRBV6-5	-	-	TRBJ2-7	CASSPEEQAVYEQYF	TGTGCCAGCAGTCCTGAGGAACAGGCTGTGTACGAGCAGTACTTC
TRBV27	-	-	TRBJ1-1	CASSFRARDTEAFF	-
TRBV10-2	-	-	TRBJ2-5	CASSQHSLTSETQYF	TGCGCCAGCAGTCAGCATTCGTTGACTTCGGAGACCCAGTACTTC
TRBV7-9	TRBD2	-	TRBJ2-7	CASRISGDSYEQYF	TGTGCCAGCAGGATTAGCGGGGACTCCTACGAGCAGTACTTC
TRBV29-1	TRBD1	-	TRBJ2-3	CSVDDRGLGTDTQYF	TGCAGCGTTGACGACAGGGGGCTCGGCACAGATACGCAGTATTTT
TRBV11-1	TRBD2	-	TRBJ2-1	CASSLSGSSYNEQFF	TGTGCCAGCAGCTTAAGCGGGAGCTCCTACAATGAGCAGTTCTTC
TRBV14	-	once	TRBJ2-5	CASSQDSRGWETQYF	TGTGCCAGCAGCCAAGATTCCAGGGGCTGGGAGACCCAGTACTTC
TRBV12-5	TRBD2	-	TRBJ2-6	CASGLETWEGLLSGANVLTF	TGTGCTAGTGGTTTGGAGACTTGGGAGGGGCTCCTCTCTGGGGCCAACGTCCTGACTTTC
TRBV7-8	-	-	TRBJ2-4	CASSLAYLHGTAGQNIQYF	TGTGCCAGCAGCTTGGCGTACTTACACGGGACAGCGGGCCAAAACATTCAGTACTTC
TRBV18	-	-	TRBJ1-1	CASSPGGGRANTEAFF	TGTGCCAGCTCACCAGGCGGTGGCAGGGCAAACACTGAAGCTTTCTTT
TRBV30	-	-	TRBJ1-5	CAWRRGDQPQHF	TGTGCCTGGAGGCGGGGGGATCAGCCCCAGCATTTT
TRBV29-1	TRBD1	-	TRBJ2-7	CSVEDRGRYEQYF	TGCAGCGTTGAAGACAGGGGGCGATACGAGCAGTACTTC
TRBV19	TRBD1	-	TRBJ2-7	CASSIAGGGYEQYF	TGTGCCAGTAGTATAGCAGGGGGCGGCTACGAGCAGTACTTC
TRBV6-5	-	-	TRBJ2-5	CASQWGGHQETQYF	TGTGCCAGCCAGTGGGGGGGCCACCAAGAGACCCAGTACTTC
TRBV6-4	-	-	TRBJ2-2	CASSTTPGGELFF	TGTGCCAGCAGTACTACTCCGGGCGGGGAGCTGTTTTTT
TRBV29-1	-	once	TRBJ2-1	CSVDWVTDSSYNEQFF	TGCAGCGTTGATTGGGTGACAGATAGCTCCTACAATGAGCAGTTCTTC
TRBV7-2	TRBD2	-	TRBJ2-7	CASSLGWGGYEQYF	TGTGCCAGCAGCTTAGGCTGGGGGGGGTACGAGCAGTACTTC
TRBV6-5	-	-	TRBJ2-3	CASSRDFTDTQYF	TGTGCCAGCAGCCGGGACTTCACAGATACGCAGTATTTT
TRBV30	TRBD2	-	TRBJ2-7	CAWSVGGGGSYEQYF	TGTGCCTGGAGTGTTGGCGGGGGGGGGTCCTACGAGCAGTACTTC
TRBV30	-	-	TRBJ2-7	CAWSVLGGRYEQYF	TGTGCCTGGAGTGTATTAGGGGGTAGGTACGAGCAGTACTTC
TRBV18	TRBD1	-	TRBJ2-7	CASSPGTGTYEQYF	TGTGCCAGCTCACCAGGGACAGGGACCTACGAGCAGTACTTC
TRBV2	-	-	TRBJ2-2	CASSEEGFASGELFF	TGTGCCAGCAGTGAGGAGGGATTTGCTTCCGGGGAGCTGTTTTTT
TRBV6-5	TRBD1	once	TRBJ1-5	CAGGGTGNSNQPQHF	TGTGCCGGGGGAGGGACAGGGAATAGCAATCAGCCCCAGCATTTT
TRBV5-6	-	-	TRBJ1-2	CASSPISRGADGYTF	TGTGCCAGCAGCCCCATCAGTCGGGGGGCCGATGGCTACACCTTC
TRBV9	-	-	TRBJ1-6	CASSVGQGYGNSPLHF	TGTGCCAGCAGCGTTGGGCAGGGCTATGGTAATTCACCCCTCCACTTT
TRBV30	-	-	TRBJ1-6	CAWAGANNSPLHF	TGTGCCTGGGCTGGGGCCAATAATTCACCCCTCCACTTT
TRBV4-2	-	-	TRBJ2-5	CASSHSRGGSETQYF	TGTGCCAGCAGCCACTCAAGGGGGGGGTCGGAGACCCAGTACTTC
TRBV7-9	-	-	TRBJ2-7	CASSYRQRVFAYEQYF	TGTGCCAGCAGCTATCGACAGCGTGTCTTCGCCTACGAGCAGTACTTC
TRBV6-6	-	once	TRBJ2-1	CASSALENEQFF	TGTGCCAGCAGTGCCCTAGAGAATGAGCAGTTCTTC
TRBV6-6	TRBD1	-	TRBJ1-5	CASSSRQGQQPQHF	TGTGCCAGCAGTTCACGACAGGGTCAACAGCCCCAGCATTTT
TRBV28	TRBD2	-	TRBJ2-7	CASTPLAGASYEQYF	TGTGCCAGCACCCCATTAGCGGGAGCTTCCTACGAGCAGTACTTC
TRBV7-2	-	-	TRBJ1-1	CASSLIRNTEAFF	TGTGCCAGCAGCTTAATCCGTAACACTGAAGCTTTCTTT
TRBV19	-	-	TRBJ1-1	CASSPEDSSVATEAFF	TGTGCCAGTAGCCCAGAGGACAGCTCTGTTGCAACTGAAGCTTTCTTT
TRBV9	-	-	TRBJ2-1	CASSGLSRGYNEQFF	TGTGCCAGCAGCGGCCTCAGTAGGGGTTACAATGAGCAGTTCTTC
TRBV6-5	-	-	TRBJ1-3	CASSYSGASGNTIYF	TGTGCCAGCAGTTACTCGGGAGCCTCTGGAAACACCATATATTTT
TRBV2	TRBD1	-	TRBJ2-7	CASRAGTGVSYEQYF	TGTGCCAGCCGGGCCGGGACAGGAGTCTCCTACGAGCAGTACTTC
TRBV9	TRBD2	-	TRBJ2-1	CASSETSGRHEQFF	TGTGCCAGCAGCGAAACTAGCGGGAGACATGAGCAGTTCTTC
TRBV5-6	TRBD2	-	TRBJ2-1	CASSLPGTSSGNEQFF	TGTGCCAGCAGCTTACCCGGGACTAGTTCGGGGAATGAGCAGTTCTTC
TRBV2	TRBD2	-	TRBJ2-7	CASSSLTGTSGHFFYEQYF	TGTGCCAGCAGCTCATTGACCGGGACTAGCGGCCATTTTTTCTACGAGCAGTACTTC
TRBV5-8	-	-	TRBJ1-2	CASSYIGVDYGYTF	TGTGCCAGCAGCTATATCGGAGTTGACTATGGCTACACCTTC
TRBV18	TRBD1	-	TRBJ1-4	CASSPTGDASANEKLFF	TGTGCCAGCTCACCAACAGGGGACGCCTCGGCTAATGAAAAACTGTTTTTT
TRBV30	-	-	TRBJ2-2	CAWSHSSVGELFF	TGTGCCTGGAGTCATTCGAGCGTCGGGGAGCTGTTTTTT
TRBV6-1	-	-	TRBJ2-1	CASLSSLSYNEQFF	TGTGCCAGCCTCTCTTCCCTCTCCTACAATGAGCAGTTCTTC